The 19 T cell receptor beta chains given below trace back to one sample, sequenced in a study of blood T cell repertoires in COVID-19. Produced via immunoSEQ multiplex PCR; TCRdb's table is partial and in-frame only. The sample holds fewer than 350,000 clones; about 85% are singletons and the top ten take approximately 1.9%. Sequencing was performed on PBMCs or T cells enriched from blood (not recorded which). These receptors originate from a woman aged 25 to 39 who had been exposed to COVID-19.

This clone was seen more than once but under ten times. The chain has TRBV11-2 and TRBJ1-3; the D is unclear. The CDR3 consists of 14 residues. Deletions cut 1 base from V and 3 bases from J, with 7 bases between. Germline loops: CDR1 SGHAT, CDR2 FQNNGV. The CDR3 loop reads CASSLGRHGNTIYF. CDR3 bases: TGTGCCAGCAGCTTAGGACGACATGGAAACACCATATATTTT.

CDR3 DNA: TGTGCCAGCTCAGGGGACAGTCAGAATTCACCCCTCCACTTT. It codes for CASSGDSQNSPLHF. The gene calls are TRBV18 and TRBJ1-6, with TRBD1 matching 7 bases. CDR1 KGHSH and CDR2 LQKENI come from the germline V gene. The V and J ends lost 5 bases and 7 bases, in that order; junction bases with no gene match: 5. The CDR3 is 14 amino acids.

The chain employs TRBV29-1 and TRBJ1-3; D uncertain. Germline V gene sequence: CDR1 SQVTM, CDR2 ANQGSEA. The V and J ends lost 4 bases and 0 bases respectively, with 7 bases between them. This CDR3 has 13 residues. CDR3 amino acids: CSVVATSGNTIYF. CDR3 in DNA: TGCAGCGTTGTAGCGACCTCTGGAAACACCATATATTTT.

The J gene is TRBJ1-3, the V gene TRBV10-3; D unclear. This CDR3 comprises 14 residues. Germline V gene data show CDR1 as ENHRY and CDR2 as SYGVKD. V lost 7 bases, J lost 4 bases, and 14 bases lay in between. CDR3 sequence reads: CAIKTDPTGNTIYF. Here the CDR3 DNA reads TGTGCCATCAAAACAGATCCTACAGGAAACACCATATATTTT.

The genes are TRBV4-1 and TRBJ2-3, with D possibly being TRBD1 (6 bases). The germline CDR1 and CDR2 sequences are MGHRA and YSYEKL. The CDR3 totals 14 residues. V was clipped by 6 bases and J by 4 bases, with 14 bases between them. CDR3 in DNA: TGCGCCAGCAGAAACAGGGATATCGCAGATACGCAGTATTTT. It is translated as CASRNRDIADTQYF.

The V and J genes are TRBV6-4 and TRBJ2-1, with TRBD2 identical over 10 bases. Germline-derived CDR1 and CDR2 are MRHNA and SNTAGT. Germline trimming cut 5 bases from V and 9 bases from J; bases unmatched to any gene: 7. The CDR3 length is 14 residues. CDR3 coding DNA: TGTGCCAGCAGTCTAAGCGGGGGGGCAGGTGAGCAGTTCTTC. This gives the protein CASSLSGGAGEQFF.

The count of this clone is one. The V and J genes are TRBV15 and TRBJ1-2; unclear D gene. The CDR3 sequence is 13 residues long. Per germline, CDR1 LNHNV and CDR2 YYDKDF (reference sequence). V was cut by 6 bases and J by 0 bases, with 8 bases left in between. The CDR3 region is CATSPDSNYGYTF. The CDR3 bases are TGTGCCACCAGTCCCGACTCTAACTATGGCTACACCTTC. Complete variable domain (other parts from reference TRBV15 and TRBJ1-2): DAMVIQNPRYQVTQFGKPVTLSCSQTLNHNVMYWYQQKSSQAPKLLFHYYDKDFNNEADTPDNFQSRRPNTSFCFLDIRSPGLGDTAMYLCATSPDSNYGYTFGSGTRLTVV.

The V gene is TRBV4-1, the J gene TRBJ1-3, with 10 bases lining up with TRBD1. The CDR3 has 17 residues. CDR1 and CDR2 from the germline V gene are MGHRA and YSYEKL. V was clipped by 3 bases and J by 3 bases; unmatched bases: 8. CDR3 in amino acids: CASSQGRQGAVGNTIYF. In nucleotides, the CDR3 is TGCGCCAGCAGCCAGGGGAGACAGGGGGCGGTTGGAAACACCATATATTTT.

The chain is built from TRBV5-1 and TRBJ1-1, with 10 bases matching TRBD1. Germline V gives CDR1 SGHRS, CDR2 YFSETQ. The CDR3 is 16 amino acids. After removal of 3 bases from V and 4 bases from J, the junction contained 9 bases not matched to a gene. The CDR3 DNA follows: TGCGCCAGCAGCTCTGGGACAGGGGTCTCGTCCACTGAAGCTTTCTTT. Translating it yields CASSSGTGVSSTEAFF. Complete variable domain (other parts from reference TRBV5-1 and TRBJ1-1): KAGVTQTPRYLIKTRGQQVTLSCSPISGHRSVSWYQQTPGQGLQFLFEYFSETQRNKGNFPGRFSGRQFSNSRSEMNVSTLELGDSALYLCASSSGTGVSSTEAFFGQGTRLTVV.

This clone is a singleton in its sample. This chain links TRBV2 with TRBJ2-5; D gene unclear. Trimming cost V 7 bases and J 5 bases, with 14 bases left between them. The CDR3 consists of 13 residues. Germline CDR1 SNHLY, CDR2 FYNNEI. The CDR3: CASKAGLDETQYF. The CDR3 DNA follows: TGTGCCAGCAAAGCAGGTCTGGATGAGACCCAGTACTTC.

The chain uses TRBV9 and TRBJ2-5; 7 bases match TRBD1. From germline, CDR1 is SGDLS and CDR2 YYNGEE. CDR3 length: 14 residues. V shed 0 bases, J shed 5 bases, and the junction held 4 bases outside the gene matches. As DNA, the CDR3 is TGTGCCAGCAGCGTAGACAGGGGCGAGGAGACCCAGTACTTC. This codes for CASSVDRGEETQYF.

Comments on this clone: The DNA is omitted, as the CDR3 cannot be located on it reliably, and the CDR3 follows TCRdb's listing. J is TRBJ1-2 and V is TRBV28; TRBD1 reflects the table's D call only, with no check against the DNA. The CDR3 contains 15 residues when both ends are counted. The germline V gene encodes CDR1 MDHEN and CDR2 SYDVKM. The chain's CDR3 is CASSFFGQGIVSYTF.

The chain has TRBV4-1 and TRBJ1-5; the D is unclear. The germline V gene has CDR1 MGHRA and CDR2 YSYEKL. This CDR3 has 13 residues. Trimming took off 0 bases at V and 6 bases at J, with 6 bases between the two ends. The DNA for the CDR3 is TGCGCCAGCAGCCAAGATCCGAGTCAGCCCCAGCATTTT. It is translated as CASSQDPSQPQHF.

This rearrangement joins TRBV19 to TRBJ1-6; 7 bases are a match to TRBD1. CDR1 and CDR2 (germline): LNHDA, SQIVND (reference sequence). The CDR3 contains 14 residues. With 7 bases clipped from V and 6 bases from J, the junction kept 6 bases outside the gene matches. The CDR3 region is CASIGQGGNSPLHF. Here the CDR3 DNA reads TGTGCCAGTATCGGTCAGGGGGGTAATTCACCCCTCCACTTT.

In this sample, this clone turned up a few times. V usage is TRBV30 and J usage is TRBJ1-4; D possibly corresponds to TRBD1 (5 bases). The CDR3 is 15 residues long. The ends were cut back, 3 bases at V and 11 bases at J, with 22 bases in the middle. CDR1 and CDR2 from the germline V gene are GTSNPN and SVGIG (reference sequence). This CDR3 is CAWRAIRTRRKKLFF. The CDR3 DNA is TGTGCCTGGAGAGCGATTCGGACAAGGAGAAAGAAACTGTTTTTT. Based on the CDR3 plus reference TRBV30 and TRBJ1-4, the full variable domain is SQTIHQWPATLVQPVGSPLSLECTVEGTSNPNLYWYRQAAGRGLQLLFYSVGIGQISSEVPQNLSASRPQDRQFILSSKKLLLSDSGFYLCAWRAIRTRRKKLFFGSGTQLSVL.

The chain employs TRBV7-2 and TRBJ2-7; D unresolved. V lost 5 bases and J lost 6, with 20 bases in between. Germline V CDR1 and CDR2: SGHTA, FQGNSA. CDR3 length: 15 residues. The CDR3: CASSVSPRLGGEQYF. CDR3 nucleotides: TGTGCCAGCAGCGTATCGCCCAGACTCGGCGGCGAGCAGTACTTC. Together with reference TRBV7-2 and TRBJ2-7, the CDR3 gives the full variable domain: GAGVSQSPSNKVTEKGKDVELRCDPISGHTALYWYRQSLGQGLEFLIYFQGNSAPDKSGLPSDRFSAERTGGSVSTLTIQRTQQEDSAVYLCASSVSPRLGGEQYFGPGTRLTVT.

This chain links TRBV13 with TRBJ1-5; 7 nucleotides line up with TRBD1. This CDR3 spans 16 amino acids. With 4 bases clipped from V and 0 bases from J, the junction kept 6 bases outside the gene matches. Germline CDR1 PRHDT, CDR2 FYEKMQ (reference sequence). CDR3 in amino acids: CASSSRRQGSNQPQHF. The CDR3 bases are TGTGCCAGCAGCTCCCGCCGACAGGGTAGCAATCAGCCCCAGCATTTT.

V usage is TRBV2 and J usage is TRBJ2-5; 11 positions match TRBD2. V lost 5 bases to trimming and J lost 7 bases; unmatched junction nucleotides: 18. The germline CDR1 and CDR2 sequences are SNHLY and FYNNEI. CDR3 length: 18 amino acids. The CDR3 region is CASSPYPSSGRSPGTQYF. The CDR3 nucleotides read TGTGCCAGCAGTCCATACCCCTCTAGCGGGAGGTCCCCGGGGACCCAGTACTTC.

The chain links TRBV27 to TRBJ2-3; 10 nucleotides agree with TRBD2. Germline CDR1 is MNHEY and CDR2 is SMNVEV (reference sequence). The CDR3 spans 17 residues. Trimming took 5 bases from V and 4 from J; bases not matched to a gene: 12. The CDR3 bases are TGTGCCAGCAGTCGCCAATTCCTAGCGGGAGCCGCAGATACGCAGTATTTT. This gives the protein CASSRQFLAGAADTQYF.